These 6 T cell receptor beta chains originate from one sample sequenced in a study of regulatory T cells in long-lasting Graves disease. This sample's time point: persistent/refractory GD, antithyroid drugs over 5 years with positive TRAb. RNA isolated from PBMCs was used to make the TCR library. For TCR beta, libraries came from iRepertoire HTBI primers and Arm-PCR of CDR3 regions. TCRdb passed the multiplex PCR reads through MiXCR, listing each CDR3 protein once. The top ten hold around 20% of the sample, which has roughly 400,000 distinct CDR3 sequences, less than 25% seen once. Here the sequenced sample was peripheral blood mononuclear cells (PBMCs), taken when the disease was refractory, from a patient treated with antithyroid drugs. The origin of the receptors is a female donor with Graves disease.

V usage is TRBV2 and J usage is TRBJ2-3; D call uncertain. The V end was cut by 1 base, the J end by 2 bases, with 10 bases between. The V gene's germline CDR1 is SNHLY and CDR2 FYNNEI. This CDR3 region has 15 residues. The CDR3 DNA reads TGTGCCAGCAGTGAAGGGGTCAGACCCACAGATACGCAGTATTTT. This codes for CASSEGVRPTDTQYF.

The chain is built from TRBV4-3 and TRBJ1-2; D call uncertain. The V and J ends lost 0 bases and 4 bases respectively, with 12 bases between them. Germline CDR1 LGHNA, CDR2 YSLEER. This CDR3 spans 15 amino acids. The CDR3 sequence: CASSQDVSTIYGYTF. CDR3 nucleotides: TGCGCCAGCAGCCAAGACGTGTCCACAATCTATGGCTACACCTTC.

The V and J genes are TRBV28 and TRBJ2-1; TRBD1 matches 9 bases. The CDR3 has 15 residues. With 5 bases clipped from V and 3 bases from J, the junction kept 5 bases outside the gene matches. CDR1 and CDR2 (germline): MDHEN, SYDVKM. The CDR3 spells CASSPDRGYYNEQFF. In DNA form, the CDR3 reads TGTGCCAGCAGTCCCGACAGGGGGTACTACAATGAGCAGTTCTTC.

This clonotype was detected a few times. The chain employs TRBV28 and TRBJ2-1; TRBD2 matches at 7 bases. V shed 0 bases and J 8 bases; nucleotides not matched to a gene: 16. The length of the CDR3 is 18 residues. Germline values: CDR1 MDHEN, CDR2 SYDVKM. CDR3 DNA: TGTGCCAGCAGTTTATGGCTCAAACTAGCGCGAGGGGTCGATGAGCAGTTCTTC. Its protein product is CASSLWLKLARGVDEQFF.

As to this clonotype: This may come from a read error, since a much larger clone is one base off. The V and J genes are TRBV12-3 or TRBV12-4 and TRBJ1-1, with D perhaps matching TRBD1 (5 bases). The CDR3 runs 14 residues. CDR3 bases: TGTGCCAGCAGTTTATCAGGGTTGAACACTGGAGCTTTCTTT. Its protein product is CASSLSGLNTGAFF.

The sample holds a few counts of this clonotype. V is TRBV15 and J is TRBJ2-1; D remains unclear. This CDR3 comprises 14 residues. Germline values: CDR1 LNHNV, CDR2 YYDKDF (reference sequence). V was trimmed by 0 bases and J by 6 bases, leaving 9 bases between them. CDR3 amino acids: CATSREGQANEQFF. As DNA, the CDR3 is TGTGCCACCAGCAGAGAGGGCCAGGCCAATGAGCAGTTCTTC.